The source of this T cell receptor beta chain is a study of cytomegalovirus exposure and HLA in healthy donors. Notes on the study in general: Overall, approximately 150 TCR beta chains were annotated as cytomegalovirus-associated. HLA restriction was apparent for most CMV-associated TCR beta chains in a later analysis.

The CDR3 has 18 amino acids. Points on this clone: The target antigen is unknown.

The PCR contained 60 Vbeta and 13 Jbeta primers. Clones were read by immunoSEQ multiplex PCR, and TCRdb kept only the in-frame ones, dropping some. The repertoire holds 200,000 to 250,000 clones, over 65% seen once, with 1% to 1.5% in the top ten. The J gene is TRBJ2-3, the V gene TRBV21-1; the table assigns TRBD2, which was not confirmed against the DNA. TRBV21-1 is labeled a pseudogene. This TCR derives from a human donor in good health. Sequencing was carried out using PBMCs. CDR3 sequence (DNA): TGTGCCAGCCTCCCCGTGGCTAGCGGAGAGGGGGGTACAGATACGCAGTATTTT. It specifies CASLPVASGEGGTDTQYF.